This TCR beta chain was identified during a study of blood T cell repertoires in COVID-19. In the study overall: Donors in the United States, Italy and Spain gave samples during acute or convalescent COVID-19. T cells, B-cell-depleted T cells, or PBMCs supplied cDNA or gDNA.

Authors' data handling: For nucleated cells, counts were estimated from reference gene primer amplification. Generated by immunoSEQ multiplex PCR, the TCRdb table keeps only in-frame clones and is missing some. V, J and clone size derive from that table, while D and trimming were established from the DNA sequence. Of over 200,000 clones in the sample, around 90% were seen once. The CDR3 sequence is 16 residues long. Germline V gene sequence: CDR1 SGHNT, CDR2 YYREEE (reference sequence). The V gene end was trimmed by 4 bases and the J gene end by 4 bases; junction bases not matched to a gene: 5. J is TRBJ2-5 and V is TRBV5-4; 15 nucleotides align to TRBD2. The TCR sequence derives from a man in his fifties or sixties who had recovered from COVID-19. The material sequenced was peripheral blood. The CDR3 bases are TGTGCCAGCAGCCCGGGACTAGCGGGAGGCCCAGAGACCCAGTACTTC. It codes for CASSPGLAGGPETQYF.